What follows are 32 T cell receptor beta chains derived from one specimen sequenced in a study of T cells in Graves' hyperthyroidism and ophthalmopathy. The TCR beta CDR3 regions underwent amplification using RNA transcripts as the source. The HTBI primer set was used in a first-round RT-PCR of the TCR CDR3. TCRdb fed the multiplex PCR reads into MiXCR, producing one record per CDR3 protein. The sample consists of tens of thousands of distinct CDR3 sequences, less than 60% of them appearing once. The sample taken for sequencing was blood. Receptors were obtained from a woman aged 50 to 65 with Graves' ophthalmopathy.

This clonotype showed up just once. This chain joins TRBV18 and TRBJ2-5; D is possibly TRBD1 or TRBD2 (5 bases each). The CDR3 consists of 13 residues. Germline V gene lookup returns CDR1 KGHSH and CDR2 LQKENI. V lost 2 bases to trimming and J lost 5 bases, with 9 bases between them. In DNA, the CDR3 is TGTGCCAGCTCACCAGGGACGAGGGAGACCCAGTACTTC. Its translation is CASSPGTRETQYF.

In its sample, this clonotype was seen many times. The CDR3 nucleotides are TGTGCCAGCAGCTTACGTGAAGGGAGAAGTGAAAAACTGTTTTTT. It codes for CASSLREGRSEKLFF. V usage is TRBV7-9 and J usage is TRBJ1-4; D is ambiguous. CDR1 is SEHNR, CDR2 FQNEAQ, per germline (reference sequence). The V end lost 2 bases, the J end lost 7 bases, and 14 bases lay between the germline ends. This CDR3 region has 15 residues.

The table lists this clonotype with a few counts. This chain uses TRBV20-1 with TRBJ1-3; D is perhaps TRBD1 (5 bases). Trimming left V 0 bases short and J 10 bases short, with 16 bases between. Germline CDR1 is DFQATT and CDR2 is SNEGSKA (reference sequence). This CDR3 is built from 14 residues. CDR3 nucleotides: TGCAGTGCTAGAGATTCGCGGGGAGGGGTGACCATATATTTT. It codes for CSARDSRGGVTIYF.

The gene calls are TRBV19 and TRBJ2-2; 10 nucleotides agree with TRBD1. This CDR3 is 13 amino acids long. The germline CDR1 and CDR2 sequences are LNHDA and SQIVND (reference sequence). J lost 7 bases, V lost 5 bases, and 1 base had no gene match. The CDR3 is CASSGQGGGELFF. The CDR3 DNA follows: TGTGCCAGTAGTGGACAGGGGGGCGGGGAGCTGTTTTTT.

This clonotype was seen at least ten times. The chain combines TRBV7-9 with TRBJ1-4, with D possibly TRBD1 on 6 matching bases. V was clipped by 5 bases and J by 8 bases, with 15 bases between them. This CDR3 has 14 residues. Germline V lookup: CDR1 SEHNR, CDR2 FQNEAQ (reference sequence). The DNA for the CDR3 is TGTGCCAGCAGCCGAGCGGGGGCGGAGGAAAAACTGTTTTTT. This codes for CASSRAGAEEKLFF.

This clonotype was counted many times. The V gene is TRBV7-9, the J gene TRBJ2-7; the D gene is possibly TRBD2 (6 bases). The CDR3 totals 15 residues. Looked up from germline, CDR1 is SEHNR and CDR2 is FQNEAQ (reference sequence). Between the trimmed V and J ends, which lost 5 bases and 0 bases, there was a span of 14 bases. The CDR3 sequence is CASSALAKSSYEQYF. DNA for the CDR3: TGTGCCAGCAGCGCGCTAGCGAAGAGCTCCTACGAGCAGTACTTC. Supplemented by reference TRBV7-9 and TRBJ2-7, the full variable domain reads DTGVSQNPRHKITKRGQNVTFRCDPISEHNRLYWYRQTLGQGPEFLTYFQNEAQLEKSRLLSDRFSAERPKGSFSTLEIQRTEQGDSAMYLCASSALAKSSYEQYFGPGTRLTVT.

This clonotype showed up many times. This chain links TRBV6-6 with TRBJ2-2, with D perhaps matching TRBD1 (6 bases). Trimming took 7 bases from V and 0 from J, leaving 15 bases between them. Germline assignment: CDR1 MNHNY and CDR2 SVGAGI (reference sequence). This CDR3 contains 16 residues. For the CDR3, the DNA is TGTGCCAGCACCTCACGTAGGGGGTCGAACACCGGGGAGCTGTTTTTT. Translated: CASTSRRGSNTGELFF.

This clonotype was counted many times. The J gene is TRBJ1-5, the V gene TRBV6-6; D ambiguous. Trimming removed 1 base at V and 3 bases at J, with 7 bases between. The CDR3 loop spans 14 amino acids. Germline CDR1 and CDR2: MNHNY and SVGAGI (reference sequence). CDR3 residues: CASSYLDDNQPQHF. CDR3 coding DNA: TGTGCCAGCAGTTACTTGGACGACAATCAGCCCCAGCATTTT.

The chain is built from TRBV6-2 or TRBV6-3 and TRBJ1-3, with 7 bases identical to TRBD1. CDR3 length: 16 residues. The trim removed 4 bases at V and 2 bases at J, leaving 8 bases unmatched. CDR1 and CDR2 from the germline V gene are MNHEY and SVGEGT. This CDR3 is CASSSTGLDTGNTIYF. In nucleotides, the CDR3 is TGTGCCAGCAGTTCGACAGGGTTGGACACTGGAAACACCATATATTTT.

The count of this clonotype is one. The V and J genes are TRBV29-1 and TRBJ2-1; 10 bases fit TRBD2. This CDR3 region has 17 residues. Trimming removed 1 base from V and 4 bases from J; junction bases left unmatched: 10. Germline assignment: CDR1 SQVTM and CDR2 ANQGSEA. The CDR3 nucleotides read TGCAGCGTTGAAGGACAGGGGACTAGCGATAAGTACAATGAGCAGTTCTTC. Encoded protein: CSVEGQGTSDKYNEQFF.

V and J are TRBV9 and TRBJ1-2; D might be TRBD1 (6 bases). CDR1 is SGDLS and CDR2 is YYNGEE in the germline V gene. This CDR3 has 12 amino acids. Between the trimmed V and J ends, which lost 5 bases and 7 bases, there was a span of 12 bases. The CDR3 loop is CASSWTDGGYTF. The DNA for the CDR3 is TGTGCCAGCAGTTGGACAGATGGTGGCTACACCTTC.

The chain joins TRBV7-9 to TRBJ1-5; D is uncertain. Trimming shortened V by 1 base and J by 11 bases, and 12 bases separated the two germline ends. The germline V gene has CDR1 SEHNR and CDR2 FQNEAQ (reference sequence). This CDR3 is built from 13 residues. Written as DNA, the CDR3 is TGTGCCAGCAGCTTAGGGACTAGAGAGACCCAGCATTTT. As protein: CASSLGTRETQHF.

This clonotype is judged medium-sized. The CDR3, as DNA: TGTGCCACCAGTGATTGGCGGGGCAATGAGCAGTTCTTC. As protein: CATSDWRGNEQFF. V usage is TRBV24-1 and J usage is TRBJ2-1; tentatively, D is TRBD2 (6 bases). V was shortened by 2 bases and J by 6 bases, with 7 bases between the two germline ends. The CDR3 runs 13 residues. Germline V gives CDR1 KGHDR, CDR2 SFDVKD.

For this clonotype: Since no conserved phenylalanine or tryptophan closes the CDR3, a read error is the likely cause. This chain's CDR3 is CATRGGGHEQYL. CDR3 coding DNA: TGTGCCACTAGGGGTGGGGGACACGAGCAGTACCTC. This chain connects TRBV6-1 to TRBJ2-7, with D perhaps matching TRBD1 or TRBD2 (5 bases each). CDR1 and CDR2 (germline): MNHNS, SASEGT. The CDR3 length is 12 residues. V lost 10 bases, J lost 5 bases, and 15 bases lay in between.

This clonotype has ten or more counts. CDR3 sequence (DNA): TGTGCCAGCAGTTTATCCCACTCCAATCAGCCCCAGCATTTT. It codes for CASSLSHSNQPQHF. This rearrangement joins TRBV28 to TRBJ1-5; D gene ambiguous. Germline V lookup: CDR1 MDHEN, CDR2 SYDVKM. This CDR3 contains 14 residues. Trimming removed 1 base from V and 3 bases from J, with 7 bases in between.

Judged by abundance, this clonotype is medium-sized. V gene TRBV24-1 combines with J gene TRBJ1-5; D not resolved. V was pared by 1 base and J by 4 bases, with 7 bases between. The CDR3 covers 14 residues. Germline V gives CDR1 KGHDR, CDR2 SFDVKD. CDR3 sequence: CATSDFAQNQPQHF. The CDR3 DNA sequence: TGTGCCACCAGTGATTTTGCCCAGAATCAGCCCCAGCATTTT.

This clonotype was counted once. The rearrangement uses TRBV7-6 and TRBJ2-3; no definite D call. Trimming stripped 6 bases from V and 2 bases from J, with 12 bases between. Germline V lookup: CDR1 SGHVS, CDR2 FNYEAQ. The length of the CDR3 is 14 residues. The CDR3 spells CASSIRLYTDTQYF. The CDR3, as DNA: TGTGCCAGCAGTATCCGACTGTACACAGATACGCAGTATTTT. The entire variable domain, with the rest obtained from reference TRBV7-6 and TRBJ2-3, is as follows: GAGVSQSPRYKVTKRGQDVALRCDPISGHVSLYWYRQALGQGPEFLTYFNYEAQQDKSGLPNDRFSAERPEGSISTLTIQRTEQRDSAMYRCASSIRLYTDTQYFGPGTRLTVL.

This clonotype was detected ten times or more. This sequence joins TRBV9 and TRBJ2-2, with D uncertain. Between the trimmed V and J ends, which lost 3 bases and 6 bases, there was a span of 9 bases. The CDR3 is 13 amino acids. Germline CDR1 and CDR2: SGDLS and YYNGEE. CDR3 bases: TGTGCCAGCAGCGACCGAGGTGCCGGGGAGCTGTTTTTT. Its translation: CASSDRGAGELFF.

About this clonotype itself: This is likely a read error, given that the CDR3 carries no conserved phenylalanine or tryptophan at its end. V is TRBV7-6 and J is TRBJ2-5; D is unresolved. Germline V gene sequence: CDR1 SGHVS, CDR2 FNYEAQ. CDR3 length: 14 residues. CDR3 region: CAGSQRSDQETQYL. Here the CDR3 DNA reads TGTGCCGGCAGCCAGCGCAGCGACCAAGAGACCCAGTACCTC.

Many counts were recorded for this clonotype. Being one base from a much bigger clone, this may be a read error. CDR3 sequence (DNA): TGTGCCGCCAGTGCCCCGGGACAAGGGAACACTGAAGCTTTCTTT. Translated, it gives CAASAPGQGNTEAFF. The chain has TRBV24-1 and TRBJ1-1; possibly TRBD1 for D (6 bases). This CDR3 region has 15 residues. Germline CDR1 and CDR2: KGHDR and SFDVKD.

The chain couples TRBV20-1 to TRBJ1-5, with a possible D match to TRBD1 (5 bases). This CDR3 has 16 residues. Germline CDR1 is DFQATT and CDR2 is SNEGSKA (reference sequence). With 3 bases removed from V and 0 bases from J, the gap between germline ends came to 15 bases. This CDR3 reads CSARGSGQISNQPQHF. The CDR3 DNA follows: TGCAGTGCTAGGGGGTCGGGGCAAATTAGCAATCAGCCCCAGCATTTT.

As regards this clonotype: This likely comes from a read error, as the CDR3 has no conserved phenylalanine or tryptophan at its end. The chain joins TRBV7-2 to TRBJ2-5, with no clear D. The germline V and J ends were trimmed by 5 bases and 5 bases, with 12 bases remaining between them. The CDR3 is made up of 13 amino acids. From germline, CDR1 is SGHTA and CDR2 FQGNSA. Here the CDR3 DNA reads TGTGCCAGCAGCAGGGCGCCCGGGGAGACCCAGTACTCC. Protein sequence: CASSRAPGETQYS.

This clonotype was seen ten or more times. The CDR3 bases are TGTGCCAGCAGTGCCGAAAATAGGTCCCAGTACTTC. It translates to CASSAENRSQYF. The chain has TRBV6-6 and TRBJ2-5; D is unclear. This CDR3 has 12 amino acids. V was trimmed by 5 bases and J by 9 bases, leaving 13 bases between them. Germline-derived CDR1 and CDR2 are MNHNY and SVGAGI (reference sequence).

In its sample, this clonotype was seen many times. V usage is TRBV9 and J usage is TRBJ1-3, with a tentative D call TRBD1 (5 bases). CDR1 SGDLS and CDR2 YYNGEE come from the germline V gene. The CDR3 loop spans 16 amino acids. V lost 2 bases and J lost 4, with 16 bases in between. In DNA form, the CDR3 reads TGTGCCAGCAGCGTCCCGGGACCCCTCGGAGGAAACACCATATATTTT. Encoded protein: CASSVPGPLGGNTIYF.

The chain couples TRBV24-1 to TRBJ2-7, with D possibly TRBD1 on 6 matching bases. Germline V lookup: CDR1 KGHDR, CDR2 SFDVKD. The CDR3 is 13 amino acids. V gave up 0 bases and J gave up 6 bases, with 8 bases separating them. The CDR3 loop is CATSDLTGSEQYF. CDR3 DNA sequence: TGTGCCACCAGTGATTTGACAGGGAGCGAGCAGTACTTC.

This clonotype came up many times. The gene calls are TRBV10-3 and TRBJ1-4; D gene ambiguous. This CDR3 is 14 amino acids long. Germline assignment: CDR1 ENHRY and CDR2 SYGVKD. The V and J ends lost 3 bases and 8 bases respectively, with 13 bases between them. CDR3 sequence (DNA): TGTGCCATCAGTGAAAAGGGTTCGAGAGAAAAACTGTTTTTT. Protein: CAISEKGSREKLFF.

The rearrangement uses TRBV18 and TRBJ2-1; 10 bases fit TRBD2. The germline V gene encodes CDR1 KGHSH and CDR2 LQKENI. The CDR3 has 17 residues. Trimming took 2 bases from V and 12 from J; bases not matched to a gene: 16. The CDR3 DNA follows: TGTGCCAGCTCACCAACAGAGATTTTACTAGCGGGGATCGGGCAGTTCTTC. Its protein is CASSPTEILLAGIGQFF.

This clonotype showed up many times. V usage is TRBV13 and J usage is TRBJ1-2; D gene uncertain. V shed 3 bases and J shed 3 bases, with 11 bases lying between them. CDR3 length: 14 residues. Germline CDR1 reads PRHDT; CDR2 reads FYEKMQ (reference sequence). CDR3 region: CASSFSVPYYGYTF. The CDR3 DNA follows: TGTGCCAGCAGCTTTTCCGTTCCCTACTATGGCTACACCTTC.

Ten or more counts support this clonotype. The V call is TRBV19, the J call TRBJ2-3, with 8 bases aligning to TRBD2. There are 15 residues in the CDR3. V trimming: 5 bases; J trimming: 0 bases; junction bases outside the gene matches: 4. From germline, CDR1 is LNHDA and CDR2 SQIVND (reference sequence). The CDR3 DNA reads TGTGCCAGTAGTCCCACTAGCGGTAGCACAGATACGCAGTATTTT. Amino acid sequence: CASSPTSGSTDTQYF.

The chain joins TRBV19 to TRBJ2-1; D not resolved. Germline V gene data show CDR1 as LNHDA and CDR2 as SQIVND (reference sequence). The V gene lost 10 bases and the J gene lost 8 bases, with 18 bases spanning the gap. The CDR3 spans 13 residues. CDR3 sequence (DNA): TGTGCCACCCGTAGCCGAGAAAGGTATGAGCAGTTCTTC. It encodes CATRSRERYEQFF.

This chain links TRBV7-8 with TRBJ1-5; D gene uncertain. Germline V gene data show CDR1 as SGHVS and CDR2 as FQNEAQ. Trimming took off 6 bases at V and 11 bases at J, with 20 bases between the two ends. The CDR3 runs to 14 residues. The CDR3 spells CASRVGLVQETQHF. CDR3 coding DNA: TGTGCCAGCAGGGTAGGACTCGTACAAGAGACCCAGCATTTT.

The rearrangement joins TRBV7-9 to TRBJ2-7, with D perhaps assigned TRBD1 or TRBD2 (5 bases each). V was shortened by 5 bases and J by 4 bases, with 18 bases between the two germline ends. The germline V gene has CDR1 SEHNR and CDR2 FQNEAQ (reference sequence). This CDR3 has 15 residues. CDR3 nucleotides: TGTGCCAGCAGCCCAACGCCAAGGGGAGTATACGAGCAGTACTTC. Its translation: CASSPTPRGVYEQYF.